This T cell receptor (beta chain) was observed in a study of immune evolution from preneoplasia to lung adenocarcinoma. Regarding the study as a whole: Top clone frequencies peaked in normal lung, apparently declining through invasive adenocarcinoma. Clonality was highest in normal lung, lower in later-stage lesions apparently.

The V gene lost 0 bases and the J gene lost 6 bases, with 6 bases spanning the gap. The CDR3 is 11 residues long. The germline CDR1 and CDR2 sequences are GTSNPN and SVGIG (reference sequence). Notes on this clone: Its specificity is unknown.

Profiled with immunoSEQ multiplex PCR; TCRdb holds only in-frame clones, not every one. The table includes 3,000 to 4,000 clones, more than 40% detected once. Between about 2014 and 2018, patients underwent resection in Japan or China. Histologic diagnosis was independently verified by two lung pathologists. The chain uses TRBV30 and TRBJ2-7, with D unclear. Sequencing was carried out using FFPE normal lung tissue adjacent to the tumor. The sequence derives from a person aged 50 to 59 with lung adenocarcinoma. The CDR3 protein is CAWSVHGEQYF. The CDR3 DNA sequence: TGTGCCTGGAGTGTCCACGGCGAGCAGTACTTC. Full variable domain (outside the CDR3, taken from reference TRBV30 and TRBJ2-7): SQTIHQWPATLVQPVGSPLSLECTVEGTSNPNLYWYRQAAGRGLQLLFYSVGIGQISSEVPQNLSASRPQDRQFILSSKKLLLSDSGFYLCAWSVHGEQYFGPGTRLTVT.